The 11 T cell receptor beta chains below were found in one sample sequenced in a study of CD8 T cells in ankylosing spondylitis. TCRdb recomputed calls from the 5' RACE reads with MiXCR, one row per CDR3 protein. The sample holds around 120,000 distinct CDR3 sequences, around 24% seen once. The material sequenced was synovial fluid, either unsorted or a sorted T cell fraction (not recorded which). These receptors were taken from a male donor with ankylosing spondylitis.

In its sample, this clonotype was seen many times. This rearrangement joins TRBV2 to TRBJ2-4; D is unclear. This CDR3 region has 11 residues. Germline V CDR1 and CDR2: SNHLY, FYNNEI. V gave up 7 bases and J gave up 4 bases, with 5 bases separating them. The CDR3 reads CASNQKNIQYF. The CDR3 DNA reads as TGTGCCAGCAACCAGAAAAACATTCAGTACTTC.

This clonotype is medium-sized. V usage is TRBV5-1 and J usage is TRBJ2-7; TRBD2 might be the D (6 bases). The V end was cut by 4 bases, the J end by 6 bases, with 14 bases between. The CDR3 covers 13 residues. CDR1 and CDR2 (germline): SGHRS, YFSETQ. The CDR3 nucleotides read TGCGCCAGCAGCCCGGCCGGGACTGGCGAGCAGTACGTC. Its translation: CASSPAGTGEQYV.

This clonotype was seen at least ten times. The CDR3 nucleotides read TGTGCCAGCAGCTCCCTCGGGAGTCGGGGGGAGACCCAGTACTTC. Residues: CASSSLGSRGETQYF. V and J are TRBV7-9 and TRBJ2-5, with a possible D match to TRBD2 (6 bases). V gave up 4 bases and J gave up 5 bases, with 17 bases separating them. CDR3 length: 15 amino acids. In germline, CDR1 is SEHNR, CDR2 FQNEAQ (reference sequence).

This clonotype came up a few times. The rearrangement uses TRBV14 and TRBJ2-1; D uncertain. V was clipped by 7 bases and J by 3 bases, with 10 bases between them. Germline CDR1 is SGHDN and CDR2 is FVKESK. The CDR3 contains 13 residues. The CDR3 protein is CASNREFYNEQFF. In nucleotides, the CDR3 is TGTGCCAGCAACCGAGAGTTCTACAATGAGCAGTTCTTC.

The chain carries TRBV12-3 or TRBV12-4 and TRBJ2-2, with 7 bases that match TRBD2. This CDR3 region has 12 residues. After removal of 8 bases from V and 6 bases from J, the junction contained 3 bases not matched to a gene. CDR3 protein: CASLGGAGELFF. The CDR3 DNA sequence: TGTGCCAGCCTGGGGGGGGCCGGGGAGCTGTTTTTT.

This clonotype was counted a few times. The CDR3 loop reads CAISPSGLGYNEQFF. CDR3 bases: TGTGCCATCAGCCCTAGCGGGCTAGGGTACAATGAGCAGTTCTTC. The chain couples TRBV10-3 to TRBJ2-1; 8 bases are a match to TRBD2. Trimming removed 6 bases from V and 4 bases from J; junction bases left unmatched: 8. CDR1 ENHRY and CDR2 SYGVKD come from the germline V gene. The CDR3 sequence is 15 residues long.

The genes are TRBV10-3 and TRBJ2-7; 8 nucleotides line up with TRBD1. Germline V gene sequence: CDR1 ENHRY, CDR2 SYGVKD. This CDR3 has 13 amino acids. Trimming cost V 5 bases and J 4 bases; bases outside gene matches: 4. The CDR3 region is CAISLDRDYEQYF. As DNA, the CDR3 is TGTGCCATCAGTTTGGACAGGGATTACGAGCAGTACTTC.

The chain uses TRBV18 and TRBJ2-4, with 11 bases fitting TRBD2. From germline, CDR1 is KGHSH and CDR2 LQKENI. CDR3 length equals 15 residues. The trim removed 4 bases at V and 6 bases at J, leaving 5 bases unmatched. CDR3 amino acids: CASSLLAGEGNIQYF. CDR3 nucleotide sequence: TGTGCCAGCTCACTACTAGCGGGAGAGGGAAACATTCAGTACTTC.

In its sample, this clonotype was seen many times. The chain couples TRBV3-1 to TRBJ1-1, with a tentative D call TRBD1 (6 bases). Trimming left V 4 bases short and J 6 bases short, with 15 bases between. Germline CDR1 LGHDT, CDR2 YNNKEL (reference sequence). There are 14 residues in the CDR3. As DNA, the CDR3 is TGTGCCAGCAGCCCATTGTCTGGGGGCCCTGAAGCTTTCTTT. This translates into CASSPLSGGPEAFF.

The J gene is TRBJ2-5, the V gene TRBV5-1; 10 positions match TRBD1. V gave up 7 bases and J gave up 4 bases; unmatched junction bases: 7. CDR1 SGHRS and CDR2 YFSETQ come from the germline V gene. This CDR3 region has 14 residues. CDR3 bases: TGCGCCAGCCAACTGGGACAGGGGTTAGAGACCCAGTACTTC. This encodes CASQLGQGLETQYF.

In this sample, this clonotype turned up many times. V usage is TRBV9 and J usage is TRBJ2-5; unclear D gene. The CDR3 runs to 16 residues. CDR1 and CDR2 from the germline V gene are SGDLS and YYNGEE. V shed 3 bases and J shed 5 bases, with 20 bases lying between them. The CDR3 bases are TGTGCCAGCAGCGCCTTGGGTCCCCTGGTTGGGGAGACCCAGTACTTC. It is translated as CASSALGPLVGETQYF.